These 15 T cell receptor beta chains originate from one sample sequenced in a study of shared clonotypes between healthy human individuals. Method: immunoSEQ multiplex PCR; TCRdb's copy keeps in-frame clones and lacks some. Here the sample spans approximately 2,300,000 clones, around 93% being singletons. Sequenced: naive CD4+ T cells from PBMCs. As for subset: CD45RA+ positively selected. Receptor source: a man aged 18 to 35 in good health. Some clones in this sample may be carry-over from other donors' samples.

This clone appeared once. This rearrangement joins TRBV5-1 to TRBJ2-2; 7 bases match TRBD2. V was clipped by 2 bases and J by 7 bases; unmatched bases: 5. Germline loops: CDR1 SGHRS, CDR2 YFSETQ. The CDR3 spans 14 residues. The chain's CDR3 is CASSFPGRDGELFF. CDR3 sequence (DNA): TGCGCCAGCAGCTTCCCGGGGAGGGACGGGGAGCTGTTTTTT.

The chain employs TRBV5-1 and TRBJ2-7, with 7 bases identical to TRBD2. The junction had 7 bases not matched to a gene; V was cut back by 1 base and J by 3 bases. Germline V gene lookup returns CDR1 SGHRS and CDR2 YFSETQ. The CDR3 sequence is 15 residues long. The CDR3 is CASSLLGGYLYEQYF. The CDR3, as DNA: TGCGCCAGCAGCTTGCTGGGAGGGTATCTCTACGAGCAGTACTTC.

This chain connects TRBV10-3 to TRBJ2-7, with D possibly matching TRBD1 (6 bases). CDR1 is ENHRY, CDR2 SYGVKD, per germline. The CDR3 runs 13 residues. The V and J ends lost 6 bases and 6 bases respectively, with 15 bases between them. This CDR3 reads CAISITSGVEQYF. The CDR3 coding sequence is TGTGCCATCAGCATAACCTCAGGGGTCGAGCAGTACTTC.

The rearrangement uses TRBV10-3 and TRBJ2-7; D is uncertain. This CDR3 is built from 13 residues. CDR1 is ENHRY and CDR2 is SYGVKD in the germline V gene. V lost 2 bases, J lost 9 bases, and 14 bases lay in between. CDR3 sequence: CAISETDPSTQYF. The CDR3 region has the DNA TGTGCCATCAGTGAGACTGACCCATCCACGCAGTACTTC.

The genes are TRBV6-6 and TRBJ1-2; TRBD1 matches 7 bases. The CDR3 contains 16 residues. V lost 6 bases, J lost 4 bases, and 14 bases stayed unmatched. Per germline, CDR1 MNHNY and CDR2 SVGAGI (reference sequence). CDR3 nucleotides: TGTGCCAGCAGCCACCCCATTCCGACAGGGACCTATGGCTACACCTTC. Translating gives CASSHPIPTGTYGYTF.

This chain's CDR3 is CASSLVFGGRDDEQFF. The CDR3 DNA sequence: TGTGCCAGCAGCTTAGTCTTTGGCGGGAGAGACGATGAGCAGTTCTTC. The rearrangement uses TRBV7-9 and TRBJ2-1; 7 bases match TRBD2. Trimming at V came to 1 base and at J to 8 bases, leaving 11 bases not matched to a gene. The germline V gene has CDR1 SEHNR and CDR2 FQNEAQ (reference sequence). The CDR3 runs 16 residues.

The V call is TRBV6-1, the J call TRBJ1-6, with a possible D match to TRBD1 (5 bases). Trimming shortened V by 2 bases and J by 10 bases, and 18 bases separated the two germline ends. CDR3 length equals 16 residues. Per the germline V gene, CDR1 is MNHNS and CDR2 is SASEGT. The CDR3 spells CASSELFDSQLSPLHF. The CDR3 bases are TGTGCCAGCAGTGAATTATTCGACAGTCAACTATCACCCCTCCACTTT.

This chain uses TRBV7-9 with TRBJ1-1, with 8 bases that match TRBD1. The CDR3 runs to 15 residues. The ends lost 5 bases at V and 2 bases at J; junction bases unmatched: 7. CDR1 SEHNR and CDR2 FQNEAQ come from the germline V gene (reference sequence). The CDR3 DNA follows: TGTGCCAGCAGCCCCCCGGACAGGGTTAACACTGAAGCTTTCTTT. This encodes CASSPPDRVNTEAFF. Combining the CDR3 with reference TRBV7-9 and TRBJ1-1 gives the whole variable domain DTGVSQNPRHKITKRGQNVTFRCDPISEHNRLYWYRQTLGQGPEFLTYFQNEAQLEKSRLLSDRFSAERPKGSFSTLEIQRTEQGDSAMYLCASSPPDRVNTEAFFGQGTRLTVV.

This rearrangement joins TRBV2 to TRBJ2-7; maybe TRBD1 (5 bases). V lost 1 base to trimming and J lost 2 bases, with 12 bases between them. The CDR3 covers 15 residues. Germline assignment: CDR1 SNHLY and CDR2 FYNNEI. CDR3 region: CASSEVVQTAYEQYF. DNA of the CDR3: TGTGCCAGCAGTGAAGTGGTACAGACAGCCTACGAGCAGTACTTC.

The rearrangement uses TRBV9 and TRBJ2-3, with no clear D. Germline CDR1 is SGDLS and CDR2 is YYNGEE. V gave up 4 bases and J gave up 2 bases, with 14 bases separating them. The CDR3 is 15 amino acids. The CDR3 region has the DNA TGTGCCAGCAGCCCCCAAAGGAGAACCACAGATACGCAGTATTTT. Amino acids: CASSPQRRTTDTQYF.

This clone was seen a handful of times. Other DNA sequences in this sample translate to the same CDR3. This chain joins TRBV28 and TRBJ1-2; D is undetermined. Germline V lookup: CDR1 MDHEN, CDR2 SYDVKM. The CDR3 has 12 amino acids. V shed 2 bases and J shed 2 bases, with 3 bases lying between them. The CDR3 DNA sequence: TGTGCCAGCAGTTTACCGAACTATGGCTACACCTTC. Translation gives CASSLPNYGYTF.

J is TRBJ2-3 and V is TRBV7-6; tentative D call: TRBD2 (5 bases). The germline CDR1 and CDR2 sequences are SGHVS and FNYEAQ. Deletions cut 2 bases from V and 0 bases from J, with 9 bases between. The CDR3 extends over 15 amino acids. CDR3 in DNA: TGTGCCAGCAGCTTAAATAGCGCGAGCACAGATACGCAGTATTTT. Its translation: CASSLNSASTDTQYF.

The chain's CDR3 is CASSTLQGANTGELFF. CDR3 coding DNA: TGTGCCAGTAGTACCCTGCAGGGCGCGAACACCGGGGAGCTGTTTTTT. The chain uses TRBV19 and TRBJ2-2, with D tentatively TRBD1 (5 bases). This CDR3 has 16 residues. The ends were cut back, 4 bases at V and 0 bases at J, with 12 bases in the middle. Per the germline V gene, CDR1 is LNHDA and CDR2 is SQIVND (reference sequence). Drawing the rest from reference TRBV19 and TRBJ2-2, the complete variable domain is DGGITQSPKYLFRKEGQNVTLSCEQNLNHDAMYWYRQDPGQGLRLIYYSQIVNDFQKGDIAEGYSVSREKKESFPLTVTSAQKNPTAFYLCASSTLQGANTGELFFGEGSRLTVL.

V gene TRBV28 combines with J gene TRBJ2-6, with D possibly called TRBD1 or TRBD2 (5 bases each). Deletions cut 6 bases from V and 0 bases from J, with 12 bases between. In germline, CDR1 is MDHEN, CDR2 SYDVKM. CDR3 size: 16 residues. The CDR3 DNA sequence: TGTGCCAGCAGCTATCCGGGACCCTCTGGGGCCAACGTCCTGACTTTC. Residues: CASSYPGPSGANVLTF.

In its sample, this clone was seen once. CDR3 in amino acids: CSVVPRTGGYEQYF. For the CDR3, the DNA is TGCAGCGTCGTCCCTCGGACAGGGGGGTACGAGCAGTACTTC. The chain recombines TRBV29-1 with TRBJ2-7; 10 nucleotides align to TRBD1. CDR3 length: 14 residues. J was trimmed by 4 bases and V by 6 bases; bases with no gene match: 9. The germline V gene has CDR1 SQVTM and CDR2 ANQGSEA.